The 7 T cell receptor beta chains below come from one sample, sequenced in a study of T cells in Graves' hyperthyroidism and ophthalmopathy. Amplification of TCR beta CDR3 regions used RNA as the template. HTBI primers drove first-round RT-PCR of the TCR CDR3. TCRdb re-analysed the multiplex PCR reads in MiXCR, keeping a single row per CDR3 protein. The sample carries about 610,000 distinct CDR3 sequences, 14% to 15% recorded once. The sample taken for sequencing was blood. The receptors were sampled from a woman aged 40 to 50 with Graves' ophthalmopathy.

This clonotype was observed many times. The chain recombines TRBV28 with TRBJ1-3; D gene unclear. This CDR3 contains 16 residues. The V gene lost 6 bases and the J gene lost 5 bases, with 20 bases spanning the gap. Germline V gene data show CDR1 as MDHEN and CDR2 as SYDVKM. CDR3 bases: TGTGCCAGCAGACGTGACGTGCTGAAACGCCGAAACACCATATATTTT. The encoded protein is CASRRDVLKRRNTIYF.

This clonotype was counted between two and nine times. This chain connects TRBV19 to TRBJ2-5; D is uncertain. Germline CDR1 LNHDA, CDR2 SQIVND (reference sequence). The CDR3 runs to 14 residues. V lost 3 bases to trimming and J lost 4 bases, with 12 bases between them. The CDR3 nucleotides are TGTGCCAGTAGTATGGGGATAGGATTAGAGACCCAGTACTTC. Residues: CASSMGIGLETQYF.

The chain combines TRBV3-1 with TRBJ1-6; TRBD1 matches 7 bases. The V gene end was trimmed by 1 base and the J gene end by 7 bases; junction bases not matched to a gene: 13. The CDR3 spans 18 residues. Per germline, CDR1 LGHDT and CDR2 YNNKEL (reference sequence). CDR3: CASSQGFPGQSSNSPLHF. CDR3 DNA: TGTGCCAGCAGCCAAGGTTTCCCGGGACAGTCATCGAATTCACCCCTCCACTTT.

This clonotype showed up many times. V is TRBV20-1 and J is TRBJ1-5; TRBD1 matches at 7 bases. Trimming removed 5 bases from V and 4 bases from J; junction bases left unmatched: 11. This CDR3 region has 15 residues. The germline V gene has CDR1 DFQATT and CDR2 SNEGSKA (reference sequence). The CDR3 DNA reads as TGCAGTGCTTTAGAAAGGACAGGCTTTAATCAGCCCCAGCATTTT. Protein sequence: CSALERTGFNQPQHF.

The chain combines TRBV28 with TRBJ2-7; TRBD1 agrees at 9 bases. Trimming cost V 2 bases and J 1 base; bases outside gene matches: 3. Germline-derived CDR1 and CDR2 are MDHEN and SYDVKM. The CDR3 is made up of 15 amino acids. CDR3 amino acids: CASSLGDRASYEQYF. The CDR3 DNA is TGTGCCAGCAGTTTAGGGGACAGGGCTTCCTACGAGCAGTACTTC.

This sequence joins TRBV27 and TRBJ2-7, with TRBD1 matching over 11 bases. The CDR3 contains 15 residues. The V gene end was trimmed by 6 bases and the J gene end by 7 bases; junction bases not matched to a gene: 11. Germline CDR1 and CDR2: MNHEY and SMNVEV (reference sequence). The CDR3 DNA sequence: TGTGCCAGCAGGTCTGAGCCGGGACAGGGGGAGGAGCAGTACTTC. Protein sequence: CASRSEPGQGEEQYF.

This clonotype occurred a few times. CDR3 bases: TGCGCCAGCAGCCAAGATGAACAAGGGATTTACGCCGGGGAGCTGTTTTTT. Translated: CASSQDEQGIYAGELFF. The V call is TRBV4-1, the J call TRBJ2-2; no clear D gene. CDR3 size: 17 residues. With 0 bases removed from V and 6 bases from J, the gap between germline ends came to 17 bases. The germline gives CDR1 MGHRA, CDR2 YSYEKL.